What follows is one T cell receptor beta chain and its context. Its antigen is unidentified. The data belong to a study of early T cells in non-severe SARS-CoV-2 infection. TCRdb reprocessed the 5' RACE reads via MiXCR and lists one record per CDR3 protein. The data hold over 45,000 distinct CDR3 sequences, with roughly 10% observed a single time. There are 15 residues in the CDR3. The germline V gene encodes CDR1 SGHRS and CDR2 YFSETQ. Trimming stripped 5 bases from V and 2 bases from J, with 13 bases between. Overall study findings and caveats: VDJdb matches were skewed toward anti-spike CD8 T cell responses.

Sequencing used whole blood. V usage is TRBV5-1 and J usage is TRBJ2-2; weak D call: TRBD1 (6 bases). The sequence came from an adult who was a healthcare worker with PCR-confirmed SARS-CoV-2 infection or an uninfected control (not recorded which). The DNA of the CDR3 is TGCGCCAGCAGTCTCCTAGGGACAAACACCGGGGAGCTGTTTTTT. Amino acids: CASSLLGTNTGELFF.